This is a list of T cell receptor beta chains from one sample in a study of beta chain features in type 1 diabetes. The data were produced by immunoSEQ multiplex PCR, yet TCRdb's version contains in-frame clones alone and is incomplete. The sample records some 190,000 clones, 7.8% being singletons. Sample: central memory CD4+ T cells from blood. These receptor sequences come from a woman between 40 and 50 years old with type 1 diabetes. CDR3s include the opening cysteine and the closing phenylalanine or tryptophan. The D gene is left open where the match is weak. Clone size is stated in some rows and not others, as once, few, many or a class when expanded.

clone size: few; J gene: TRBJ2-3; D gene: TRBD2; V gene: TRBV11-2; CDR3 DNA: TGTGCCAGCAGCTTCACTAGCGCCACAGATACGCAGTATTTT; CDR3 protein: CASSFTSATDTQYF
clone size: few; J gene: TRBJ2-1; D gene: TRBD1; V gene: TRBV7-2; CDR3 DNA: TGTGCCAGCAGTAGAAGGTCCGGGACAGGGGGCGTCAATGAGCAGTTCTTC; CDR3 protein: CASSRRSGTGGVNEQFF
clone size: few; J gene: TRBJ1-1; D gene: .; V gene: TRBV18; CDR3 DNA: TGTGCCAGCTCAGGCCCTCGGGGCACTGAAGCTTTCTTT; CDR3 protein: CASSGPRGTEAFF
clone size: .; J gene: TRBJ2-7; D gene: .; V gene: TRBV11-2; CDR3 DNA: TGTGCCAGCAGCTTGTCTTCGCGGACCTACGAGCAGTACTTC; CDR3 protein: CASSLSSRTYEQYF
clone size: .; J gene: TRBJ2-7; D gene: TRBD1; V gene: TRBV2; CDR3 DNA: TGTGCCAGTGCCGGGACAGCCTCCTACGAGCAGTACTTC; CDR3 protein: CASAGTASYEQYF
clone size: .; J gene: TRBJ2-6; D gene: .; V gene: TRBV29-1; CDR3 DNA: TGCAGCGTCACAGGGCCCAAGGGCTCTGGGGCCAACGTCCTGACTTTC; CDR3 protein: CSVTGPKGSGANVLTF
clone size: few; J gene: TRBJ1-1; D gene: .; V gene: TRBV7-2; CDR3 DNA: TGTGCCAGCAGCCTCCGACAGAACACTGAAGCTTTCTTT; CDR3 protein: CASSLRQNTEAFF
clone size: few; J gene: TRBJ1-6; D gene: TRBD1; V gene: TRBV9; CDR3 DNA: TGTGCCAGCAGCTTCTACCGGGACAGTAATAATTCACCCCTCCACTTT; CDR3 protein: CASSFYRDSNNSPLHF
clone size: few; J gene: TRBJ2-1; D gene: .; V gene: TRBV9; CDR3 DNA: TGTGCCAGCAGCGTAGCTTGGAGCGACAATGAGCAGTTCTTC; CDR3 protein: CASSVAWSDNEQFF
clone size: few; J gene: TRBJ2-3; D gene: .; V gene: TRBV5-1; CDR3 DNA: TGCGCCAGCAGCTTGGGACAGGGACTAGATACGCAGTATTTT; CDR3 protein: CASSLGQGLDTQYF
clone size: .; J gene: TRBJ1-2; D gene: .; V gene: TRBV9; CDR3 DNA: TGTGCCAGCAGCGTCGCATCTGGGCTGTCTGGCTACACCTTC; CDR3 protein: CASSVASGLSGYTF
clone size: .; J gene: TRBJ1-1; D gene: .; V gene: TRBV5-1; CDR3 DNA: TGCGCCAGCAGCCCGAAAGCAGGGGAACTTGAAGCTTTCTTT; CDR3 protein: CASSPKAGELEAFF
clone size: .; J gene: TRBJ2-2; D gene: TRBD1; V gene: TRBV10-3; CDR3 DNA: TGTGCCATCAGTGAACCCGGGACAGGGAACACCGGGGAGCTGTTTTTT; CDR3 protein: CAISEPGTGNTGELFF
clone size: few; J gene: TRBJ1-5; D gene: .; V gene: TRBV6-6; CDR3 DNA: TGTGCCAGCAGACAGACAGAGGGCAATCAGCCCCAGCATTTT; CDR3 protein: CASRQTEGNQPQHF
clone size: .; J gene: TRBJ2-7; D gene: TRBD1; V gene: TRBV7-2; CDR3 DNA: TGTGCCAGCAGCTCCCCGACAGGGATATACGAGCAGTACTTC; CDR3 protein: CASSSPTGIYEQYF
clone size: .; J gene: TRBJ1-3; D gene: .; V gene: TRBV4-2; CDR3 DNA: TGTGCCAGCAGCCAAGTCGGTTCTGAGGGAACGAACACCATATATTTT; CDR3 protein: CASSQVGSEGTNTIYF
clone size: few; J gene: TRBJ2-1; D gene: TRBD2; V gene: TRBV5-4; CDR3 DNA: TGTGCCAGCAGCCCTAGCGGGGTATCCTACAATGAGCAGTTCTTC; CDR3 protein: CASSPSGVSYNEQFF
clone size: many; J gene: TRBJ2-1; D gene: .; V gene: TRBV4-3; CDR3 DNA: TGCGCCAGCAGTCGCAAGGGGTACCCCAGCTCCTACAATGAGCAGTTCTTC; CDR3 protein: CASSRKGYPSSYNEQFF
clone size: .; J gene: TRBJ1-1; D gene: TRBD1; V gene: TRBV19; CDR3 DNA: TGTGCCAGTAGTCCGGACAGGATTAACACTGAAGCTTTCTTT; CDR3 protein: CASSPDRINTEAFF
clone size: .; J gene: TRBJ1-4; D gene: .; V gene: TRBV4-1; CDR3 DNA: TGCGCCAGCAGCCTTCACGGTGCAACTAATGAAAAACTGTTTTTT; CDR3 protein: CASSLHGATNEKLFF
clone size: .; J gene: TRBJ1-4; D gene: .; V gene: TRBV7-9; CDR3 DNA: TGTGCCAGCAGCCTTGTGACAGCCTCGAGAAAACTGTTTTTT; CDR3 protein: CASSLVTASRKLFF
clone size: few; J gene: TRBJ2-3; D gene: .; V gene: TRBV18; CDR3 DNA: TGTGCCAGCTCACCACCGAGGGGACTGCAGTATTTT; CDR3 protein: CASSPPRGLQYF
clone size: few; J gene: TRBJ2-5; D gene: TRBD2; V gene: TRBV28; CDR3 DNA: TGTGCCACCTCTGGCGGACTAGCGGAAGAGACCCAGTACTTC; CDR3 protein: CATSGGLAEETQYF
clone size: .; J gene: TRBJ1-4; D gene: .; V gene: TRBV4-3; CDR3 DNA: TGCGCCAGCAGCCTTGGAGGAGGAGTAACTAATGAAAAACTGTTTTTT; CDR3 protein: CASSLGGGVTNEKLFF
clone size: .; J gene: TRBJ1-6; D gene: .; V gene: TRBV5-1; CDR3 DNA: TGCGCCAGCAGCCTGGACGGAGGCGGTTCACCCCTCCACTTT; CDR3 protein: CASSLDGGGSPLHF
clone size: .; J gene: TRBJ2-7; D gene: .; V gene: TRBV11-2; CDR3 DNA: TGTGCCAGCAGCTTACAAGCGGATTCCTACGAGCAGTACTTC; CDR3 protein: CASSLQADSYEQYF
clone size: .; J gene: TRBJ1-5; D gene: .; V gene: TRBV6-5; CDR3 DNA: TGTGCCAGCAGTGAATCGGGTAATCAGCCCCAGCATTTT; CDR3 protein: CASSESGNQPQHF
clone size: .; J gene: TRBJ2-4; D gene: TRBD1; V gene: TRBV5-1; CDR3 DNA: TGCGCCAGCAGCTTGTACGGACAGGGACAAAACATTCAGTACTTC; CDR3 protein: CASSLYGQGQNIQYF
clone size: .; J gene: TRBJ2-5; D gene: .; V gene: TRBV7-9; CDR3 DNA: TGTGCCAGCAGCTCCGAGGGGGAGGGAGAGACCCAGTACTTC; CDR3 protein: CASSSEGEGETQYF
clone size: .; J gene: TRBJ2-7; D gene: TRBD2; V gene: TRBV7-6; CDR3 DNA: TGTGCCAGCAGCTTAGGGACTAGCGGGGGATCGGATGAGCAGTACTTC; CDR3 protein: CASSLGTSGGSDEQYF
clone size: .; J gene: TRBJ1-1; D gene: .; V gene: TRBV7-3; CDR3 DNA: TGTGCCAGCAGCTTACAGCAGGACACTGAAGCTTTCTTT; CDR3 protein: CASSLQQDTEAFF
clone size: .; J gene: TRBJ2-1; D gene: .; V gene: TRBV7-3; CDR3 DNA: TGTGCCAGCAGCTCCGACGCCGTTGGAGGTGAGCAGTTCTTC; CDR3 protein: CASSSDAVGGEQFF
clone size: few; J gene: TRBJ1-1; D gene: .; V gene: TRBV7-2; CDR3 DNA: TGTGCCAGCAGCTCAAAAAGGGGGAACACTGAAGCTTTCTTT; CDR3 protein: CASSSKRGNTEAFF
clone size: .; J gene: TRBJ2-5; D gene: .; V gene: TRBV28; CDR3 DNA: TGTGCCAGCAGTTTACTCGGGGTGGAGACCCAGTACTTC; CDR3 protein: CASSLLGVETQYF
clone size: .; J gene: TRBJ2-7; D gene: .; V gene: TRBV5-4; CDR3 DNA: TGTGCCAGCAGCTTCGACAGGCTTGACGAGCAGTACTTC; CDR3 protein: CASSFDRLDEQYF
clone size: few; J gene: TRBJ1-1; D gene: TRBD1; V gene: TRBV6-1; CDR3 DNA: TGTGCCAGCAGGGTGGGACAGATGAACACTGAAGCTTTCTTT; CDR3 protein: CASRVGQMNTEAFF
clone size: few; J gene: TRBJ2-1; D gene: .; V gene: TRBV7-2; CDR3 DNA: TGTGCCAGCAGCCCTGAGACGGCGGGAAGGCAGTTCTTC; CDR3 protein: CASSPETAGRQFF
clone size: few; J gene: TRBJ2-5; D gene: TRBD1; V gene: TRBV18; CDR3 DNA: TGTGCCAGCTCACCACCAGGAGGGACAGGGAAAGAGACCCAGTACTTC; CDR3 protein: CASSPPGGTGKETQYF
clone size: .; J gene: TRBJ2-7; D gene: .; V gene: TRBV7-9; CDR3 DNA: TGTGCCAGCAGAAATGCGGCAGGGCAGGCCTACGAGCAGTACTTC; CDR3 protein: CASRNAAGQAYEQYF
clone size: few; J gene: TRBJ1-4; D gene: .; V gene: TRBV6-5; CDR3 DNA: TGTGCCAGCAGCCGCGGGGGAACTAATGAAAAACTGTTTTTT; CDR3 protein: CASSRGGTNEKLFF
clone size: .; J gene: TRBJ1-5; D gene: .; V gene: TRBV30; CDR3 DNA: TGTGCCTGGAGCCTCCCACTTAGCAATCAGCCCCAGCATTTT; CDR3 protein: CAWSLPLSNQPQHF
clone size: .; J gene: TRBJ2-2; D gene: .; V gene: TRBV5-1; CDR3 DNA: TGCGCCAGCAGTCCCAGGGGATCCGAAGGAAGGAACACCGGGGAGCTGTTTTTT; CDR3 protein: CASSPRGSEGRNTGELFF
clone size: .; J gene: TRBJ1-1; D gene: TRBD1; V gene: TRBV29-1; CDR3 DNA: TGCAGCGTTAGGGACAGGAGCATGAACACTGAAGCTTTCTTT; CDR3 protein: CSVRDRSMNTEAFF
clone size: .; J gene: TRBJ2-1; D gene: TRBD2; V gene: TRBV30; CDR3 DNA: TGTGCCTGGAGTCCCCTGTCGACTAGCGGCTACAATGAGCAGTTCTTC; CDR3 protein: CAWSPLSTSGYNEQFF
clone size: .; J gene: TRBJ1-4; D gene: .; V gene: TRBV5-5; CDR3 DNA: TGTGCCAGCAGCTATTACGGACAGTCAACTAATGAAAAACTGTTTTTT; CDR3 protein: CASSYYGQSTNEKLFF
clone size: .; J gene: TRBJ2-7; D gene: TRBD1; V gene: TRBV7-2; CDR3 DNA: TGTGCCAGCAGCTTAGGTACAGGGGTGACCTACGAGCAGTACTTC; CDR3 protein: CASSLGTGVTYEQYF
clone size: many; J gene: TRBJ2-2; D gene: TRBD2; V gene: TRBV7-2; CDR3 DNA: TGTGCCAGCAGCTTCACTAGCGGGGCGGCCGGGGAGCTGTTTTTT; CDR3 protein: CASSFTSGAAGELFF
clone size: .; J gene: TRBJ1-1; D gene: .; V gene: TRBV6-5; CDR3 DNA: TGTGCCAGCAGTTACCAGACAGTAATGAACACTGAAGCTTTCTTT; CDR3 protein: CASSYQTVMNTEAFF
clone size: many; J gene: TRBJ1-5; D gene: TRBD1; V gene: TRBV6-6; CDR3 DNA: TGTGCCAGCAGTTGGGGGACAGGGATGGGGCAGCCCCAGCATTTT; CDR3 protein: CASSWGTGMGQPQHF
clone size: .; J gene: TRBJ1-4; D gene: .; V gene: TRBV2; CDR3 DNA: TGTGCCAGCAGTGTGTGGGGGGGGCGCAGAGAAAAACTGTTTTTT; CDR3 protein: CASSVWGGRREKLFF
clone size: .; J gene: TRBJ2-1; D gene: TRBD2; V gene: TRBV9; CDR3 DNA: TGTGCCAGCAGCGTAACGTCTAGCGGAGACAATGAGCAGTTCTTC; CDR3 protein: CASSVTSSGDNEQFF
clone size: .; J gene: TRBJ1-2; D gene: .; V gene: TRBV7-2; CDR3 DNA: TGTGCCAGCAGCCGCCAAGTGACACTCGACTATGGCTACACCTTC; CDR3 protein: CASSRQVTLDYGYTF
clone size: .; J gene: TRBJ2-4; D gene: TRBD2; V gene: TRBV4-3; CDR3 DNA: TGCGCCAGCAGCCAGTCGACTAGCGGGAGCGGCAAAAACATTCAGTACTTC; CDR3 protein: CASSQSTSGSGKNIQYF